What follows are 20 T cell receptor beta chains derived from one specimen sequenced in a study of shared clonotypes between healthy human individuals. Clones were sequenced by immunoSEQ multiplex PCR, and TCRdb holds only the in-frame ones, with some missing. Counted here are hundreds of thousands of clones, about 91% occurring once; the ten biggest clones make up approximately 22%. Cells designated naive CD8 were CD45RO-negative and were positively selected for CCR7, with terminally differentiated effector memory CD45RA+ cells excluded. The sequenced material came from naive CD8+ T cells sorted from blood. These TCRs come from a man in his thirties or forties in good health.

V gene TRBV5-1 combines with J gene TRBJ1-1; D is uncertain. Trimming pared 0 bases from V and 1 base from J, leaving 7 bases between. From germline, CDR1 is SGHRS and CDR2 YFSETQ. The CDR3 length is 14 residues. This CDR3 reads CASSLGHSNTEAFF. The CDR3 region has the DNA TGCGCCAGCAGCTTGGGGCACTCGAACACTGAAGCTTTCTTT.

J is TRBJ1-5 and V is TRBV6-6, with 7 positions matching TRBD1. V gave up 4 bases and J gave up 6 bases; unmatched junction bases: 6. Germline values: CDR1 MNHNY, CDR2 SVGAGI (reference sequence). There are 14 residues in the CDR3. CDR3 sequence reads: CASSWKTGVQPQHF. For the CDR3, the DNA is TGTGCCAGCAGTTGGAAAACAGGGGTTCAGCCCCAGCATTTT.

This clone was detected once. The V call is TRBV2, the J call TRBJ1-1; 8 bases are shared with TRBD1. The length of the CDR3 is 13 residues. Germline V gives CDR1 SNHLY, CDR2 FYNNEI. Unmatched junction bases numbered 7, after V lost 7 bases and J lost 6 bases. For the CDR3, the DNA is TGTGCCAGCACAAGACAGGGGTGGGCTGAAGCTTTCTTT. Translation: CASTRQGWAEAFF.

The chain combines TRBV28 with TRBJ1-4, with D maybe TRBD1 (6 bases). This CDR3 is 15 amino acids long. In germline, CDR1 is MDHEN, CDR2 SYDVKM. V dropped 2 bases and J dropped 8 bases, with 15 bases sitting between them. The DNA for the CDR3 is TGTGCCAGCAGTTTAGAGACAGGCAATTACGAAAAACTGTTTTTT. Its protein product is CASSLETGNYEKLFF.

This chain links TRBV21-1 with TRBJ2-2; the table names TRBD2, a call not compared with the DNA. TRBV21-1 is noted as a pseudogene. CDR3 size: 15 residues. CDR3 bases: TGTGCCAGCACCCCCCAAGGAGCAAACACCGGGGAGCTGTTTTTT. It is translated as CASTPQGANTGELFF.

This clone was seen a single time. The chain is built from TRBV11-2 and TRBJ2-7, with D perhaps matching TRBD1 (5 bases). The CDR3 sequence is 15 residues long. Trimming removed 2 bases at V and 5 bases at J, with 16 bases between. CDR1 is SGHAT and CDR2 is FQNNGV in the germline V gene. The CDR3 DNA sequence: TGTGCCAGCAGCTTAATCCCTGGCAGGGTAAACGAGCAGTACTTC. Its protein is CASSLIPGRVNEQYF.

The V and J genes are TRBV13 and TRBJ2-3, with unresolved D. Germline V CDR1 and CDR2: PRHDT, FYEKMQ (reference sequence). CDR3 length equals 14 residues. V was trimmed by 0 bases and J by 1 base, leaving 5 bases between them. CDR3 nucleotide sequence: TGTGCCAGCAGCTTAGGGGTTGGCACAGATACGCAGTATTTT. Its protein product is CASSLGVGTDTQYF.

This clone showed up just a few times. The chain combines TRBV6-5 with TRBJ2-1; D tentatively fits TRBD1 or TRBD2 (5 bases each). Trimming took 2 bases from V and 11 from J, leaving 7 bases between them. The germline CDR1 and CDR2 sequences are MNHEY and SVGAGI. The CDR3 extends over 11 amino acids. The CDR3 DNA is TGTGCCAGCAGTTACGGGGGAAAGCAGTTCTTC. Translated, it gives CASSYGGKQFF.

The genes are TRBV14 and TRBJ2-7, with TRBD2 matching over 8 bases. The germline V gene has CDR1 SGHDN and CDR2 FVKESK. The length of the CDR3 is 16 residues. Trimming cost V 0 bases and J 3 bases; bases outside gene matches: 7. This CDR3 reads CASSQDPGLGGYEQYF. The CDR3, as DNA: TGTGCCAGCAGCCAAGATCCGGGACTAGGGGGCTACGAGCAGTACTTC.

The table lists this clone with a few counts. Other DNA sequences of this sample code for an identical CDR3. As DNA, the CDR3 is TGTGCCAGCAGCGTAGGCGGGAACTACGAGCAGTACTTC. As protein: CASSVGGNYEQYF. This chain uses TRBV9 with TRBJ2-7; D might be TRBD2 (6 bases). Germline-derived CDR1 and CDR2 are SGDLS and YYNGEE. This CDR3 is built from 13 residues. The V end was cut by 0 bases, the J end by 3 bases, with 7 bases between.

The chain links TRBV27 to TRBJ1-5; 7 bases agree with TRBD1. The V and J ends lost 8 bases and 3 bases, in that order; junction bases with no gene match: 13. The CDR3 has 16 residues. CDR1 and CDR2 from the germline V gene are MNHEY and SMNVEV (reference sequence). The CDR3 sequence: CASSNQGEGFNQPQHF. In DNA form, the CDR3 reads TGTGCCAGCTCTAATCAGGGGGAAGGATTCAATCAGCCCCAGCATTTT.

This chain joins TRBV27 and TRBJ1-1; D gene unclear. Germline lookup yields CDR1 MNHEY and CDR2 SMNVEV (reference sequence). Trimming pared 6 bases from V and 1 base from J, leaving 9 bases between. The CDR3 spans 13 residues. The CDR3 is CASSLDPNTEAFF. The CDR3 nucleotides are TGTGCCAGCAGCCTTGACCCGAACACTGAAGCTTTCTTT.

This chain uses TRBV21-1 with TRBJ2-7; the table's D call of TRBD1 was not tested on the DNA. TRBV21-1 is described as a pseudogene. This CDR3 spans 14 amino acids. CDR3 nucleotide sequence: TGTGCCAGCATTGGGACAGGGGTGAGCTACGAGCAGTACTTC. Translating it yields CASIGTGVSYEQYF.

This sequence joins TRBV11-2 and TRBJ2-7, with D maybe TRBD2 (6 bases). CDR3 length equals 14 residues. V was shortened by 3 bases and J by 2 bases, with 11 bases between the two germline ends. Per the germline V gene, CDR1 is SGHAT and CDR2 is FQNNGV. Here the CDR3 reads CASSFSSGAYEQYF. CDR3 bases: TGTGCCAGCAGCTTCAGTAGCGGTGCCTACGAGCAGTACTTC.

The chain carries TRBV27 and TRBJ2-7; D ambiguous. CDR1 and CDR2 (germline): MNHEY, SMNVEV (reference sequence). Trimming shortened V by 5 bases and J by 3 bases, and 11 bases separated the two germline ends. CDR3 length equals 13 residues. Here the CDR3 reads CASSPTHLYEQYF. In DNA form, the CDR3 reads TGTGCCAGCAGTCCCACCCACCTCTACGAGCAGTACTTC.

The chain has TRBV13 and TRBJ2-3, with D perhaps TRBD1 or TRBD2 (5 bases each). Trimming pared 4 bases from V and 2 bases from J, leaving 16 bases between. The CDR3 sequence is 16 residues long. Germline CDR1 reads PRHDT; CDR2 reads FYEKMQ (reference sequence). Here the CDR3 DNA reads TGTGCCAGCAGCTCTAGCCTAGAGGGGCCCACAGATACGCAGTATTTT. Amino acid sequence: CASSSSLEGPTDTQYF. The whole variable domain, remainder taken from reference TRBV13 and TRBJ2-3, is AAGVIQSPRHLIKEKRETATLKCYPIPRHDTVYWYQQGPGQDPQFLISFYEKMQSDKGSIPDRFSAQQFSDYHSELNMSSLELGDSALYFCASSSSLEGPTDTQYFGPGTRLTVL.

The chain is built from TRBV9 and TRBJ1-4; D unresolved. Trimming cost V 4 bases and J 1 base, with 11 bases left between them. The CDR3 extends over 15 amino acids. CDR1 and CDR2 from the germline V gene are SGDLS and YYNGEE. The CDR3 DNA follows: TGTGCCAGCAGCCCTGAGGGTAGAACTAATGAAAAACTGTTTTTT. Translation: CASSPEGRTNEKLFF.

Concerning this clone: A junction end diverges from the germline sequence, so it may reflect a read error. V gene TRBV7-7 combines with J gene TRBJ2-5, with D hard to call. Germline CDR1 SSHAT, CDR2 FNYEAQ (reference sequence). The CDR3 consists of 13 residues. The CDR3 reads CASSLLADETQYF. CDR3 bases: TGTGCTAGCAGCTTACTGGCTGATGAGACCCAGTACTTC.

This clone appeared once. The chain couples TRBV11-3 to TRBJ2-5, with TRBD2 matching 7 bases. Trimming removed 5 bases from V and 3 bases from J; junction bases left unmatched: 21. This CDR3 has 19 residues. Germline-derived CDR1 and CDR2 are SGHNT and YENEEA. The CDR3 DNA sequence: TGTGCCAGCAGCCCATCTGTATGGCGGGAGTCCCCGAGCGAAGAGACCCAGTACTTC. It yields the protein CASSPSVWRESPSEETQYF. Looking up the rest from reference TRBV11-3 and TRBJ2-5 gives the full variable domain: EAGVVQSPRYKIIEKKQPVAFWCNPISGHNTLYWYLQNLGQGPELLIRYENEEAVDDSQLPKDRFSAERLKGVDSTLKIQPAELGDSAVYLCASSPSVWRESPSEETQYFGPGTRLLVL.

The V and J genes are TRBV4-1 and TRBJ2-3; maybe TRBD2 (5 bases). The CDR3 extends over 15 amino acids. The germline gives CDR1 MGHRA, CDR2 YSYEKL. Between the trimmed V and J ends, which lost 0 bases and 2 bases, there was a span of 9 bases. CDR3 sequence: CASSQDRDYTDTQYF. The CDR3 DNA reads TGCGCCAGCAGCCAAGATCGGGATTACACAGATACGCAGTATTTT.